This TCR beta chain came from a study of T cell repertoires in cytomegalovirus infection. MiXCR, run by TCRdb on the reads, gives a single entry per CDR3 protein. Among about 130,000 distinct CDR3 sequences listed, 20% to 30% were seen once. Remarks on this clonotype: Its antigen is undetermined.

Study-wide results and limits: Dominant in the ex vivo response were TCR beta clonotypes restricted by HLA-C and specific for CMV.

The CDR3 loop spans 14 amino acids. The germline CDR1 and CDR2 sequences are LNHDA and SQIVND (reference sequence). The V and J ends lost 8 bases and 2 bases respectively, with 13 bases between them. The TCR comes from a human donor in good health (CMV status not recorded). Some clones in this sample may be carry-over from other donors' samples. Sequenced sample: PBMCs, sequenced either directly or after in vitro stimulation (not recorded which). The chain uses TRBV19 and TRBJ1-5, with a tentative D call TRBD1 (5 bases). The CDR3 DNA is TGTGCCAGTTTTCAGGGATGGGGCAATCAGCCCCAGCATTTT. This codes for CASFQGWGNQPQHF.